This T cell receptor beta chain was recovered during a study of T-cell memory formation after mild COVID-19. MiXCR, applied by TCRdb to the 5' RACE reads, yields one record per CDR3 protein. The sample holds tens of thousands of distinct CDR3 sequences, 7.3% seen once. In germline, CDR1 is SGHTA, CDR2 FQGNSA. With 1 base clipped from V and 7 bases from J, the junction kept 6 bases outside the gene matches. The CDR3 has 15 amino acids. Sequencing input: PBMCs or a T cell subset sorted from them (not recorded which). This receptor was identified in a man in his late teens or twenties who had mild COVID-19 (a few samples of this study predate the infection). Cell type and time point are not known. The rearrangement uses TRBV7-2 and TRBJ1-4; 7 nucleotides agree with TRBD1. The CDR3 bases are TGTGCCAGCAGCTTAGGCTCAGGGGGAGGTGAAAAACTGTTTTTT. It codes for CASSLGSGGGEKLFF.